Given below is one T cell receptor beta chain in context. The data were obtained in a study of T cells in Graves' hyperthyroidism and ophthalmopathy. It was RNA transcripts that yielded the amplified TCR beta CDR3 regions. The HTBI set primed first-round TCR CDR3 RT-PCR. TCRdb ran MiXCR on the multiplex PCR reads and lists one entry per CDR3 protein. The sample has under 450,000 distinct CDR3 sequences; 15% to 20% are singletons. The receptor comes from a woman between 25 and 40 years old with Graves' hyperthyroidism that later progressed to Graves' ophthalmopathy. Sequencing was carried out using blood.

CDR3 nucleotides: TGTGCCAGCAGTTACTCGCGGGCTAGCGGGCTCTACGAGCAGTACTTC. Its translation: CASSYSRASGLYEQYF. The genes are TRBV6-2 or TRBV6-3 and TRBJ2-7; TRBD2 matches at 8 bases. The CDR3 covers 16 residues. Looked up from germline, CDR1 is MNHEY and CDR2 is SVGEGT. The ends lost 0 bases at V and 3 bases at J; junction bases unmatched: 7.